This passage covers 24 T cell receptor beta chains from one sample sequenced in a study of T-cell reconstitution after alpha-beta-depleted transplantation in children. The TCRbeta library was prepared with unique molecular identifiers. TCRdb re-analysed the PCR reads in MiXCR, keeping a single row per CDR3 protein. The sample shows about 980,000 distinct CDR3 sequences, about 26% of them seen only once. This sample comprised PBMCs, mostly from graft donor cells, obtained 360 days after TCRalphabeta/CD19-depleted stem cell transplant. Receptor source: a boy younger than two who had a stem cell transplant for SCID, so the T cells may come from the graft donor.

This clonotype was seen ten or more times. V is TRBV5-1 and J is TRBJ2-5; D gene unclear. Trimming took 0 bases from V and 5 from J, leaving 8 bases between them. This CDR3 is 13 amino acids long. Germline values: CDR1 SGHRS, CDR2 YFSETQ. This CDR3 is CASSLGLGETQYF. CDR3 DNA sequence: TGCGCCAGCAGCTTGGGACTGGGTGAGACCCAGTACTTC. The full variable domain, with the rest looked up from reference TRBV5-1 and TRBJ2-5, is KAGVTQTPRYLIKTRGQQVTLSCSPISGHRSVSWYQQTPGQGLQFLFEYFSETQRNKGNFPGRFSGRQFSNSRSEMNVSTLELGDSALYLCASSLGLGETQYFGPGTRLLVL.

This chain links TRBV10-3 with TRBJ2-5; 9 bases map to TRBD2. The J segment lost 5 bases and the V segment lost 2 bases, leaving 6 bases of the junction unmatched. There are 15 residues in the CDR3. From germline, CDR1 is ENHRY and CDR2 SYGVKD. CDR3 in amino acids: CAISETSGPGETQYF. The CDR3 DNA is TGTGCCATCAGTGAGACTAGCGGGCCGGGGGAGACCCAGTACTTC.

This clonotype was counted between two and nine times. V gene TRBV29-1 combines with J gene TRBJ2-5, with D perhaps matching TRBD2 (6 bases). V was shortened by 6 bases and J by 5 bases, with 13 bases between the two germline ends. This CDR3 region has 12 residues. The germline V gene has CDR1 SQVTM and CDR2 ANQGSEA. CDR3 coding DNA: TGCAGCGTCGGCGGTGGGGGGGAGACCCAGTACTTC. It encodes CSVGGGGETQYF.

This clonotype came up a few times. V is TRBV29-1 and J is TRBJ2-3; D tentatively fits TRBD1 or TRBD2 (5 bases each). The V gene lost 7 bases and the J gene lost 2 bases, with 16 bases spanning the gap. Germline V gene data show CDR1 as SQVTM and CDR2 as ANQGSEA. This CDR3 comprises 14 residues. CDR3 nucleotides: TGCAGCGCTGGGACGCGACCTTACACAGATACGCAGTATTTT. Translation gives CSAGTRPYTDTQYF.

The CDR3: CATTAYTEAFF. The CDR3 coding sequence is TGTGCCACCACAGCGTACACTGAAGCTTTCTTT. This chain uses TRBV6-1 with TRBJ1-1; no clear D. The CDR3 length is 11 residues. Germline V gene lookup returns CDR1 MNHNS and CDR2 SASEGT. The V end lost 10 bases, the J end lost 3 bases, and 9 bases lay between the germline ends.

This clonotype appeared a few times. The CDR3 DNA is TGCAGTGCTAGAGATAGCAGGGGGGGCCCAGAGACCCAGTACTTC. It translates to CSARDSRGGPETQYF. V and J are TRBV20-1 and TRBJ2-5; the D gene could be TRBD1 or TRBD2 (7 bases each). This CDR3 has 15 amino acids. Germline lookup yields CDR1 DFQATT and CDR2 SNEGSKA (reference sequence). The V end lost 0 bases, the J end lost 4 bases, and 15 bases lay between the germline ends.

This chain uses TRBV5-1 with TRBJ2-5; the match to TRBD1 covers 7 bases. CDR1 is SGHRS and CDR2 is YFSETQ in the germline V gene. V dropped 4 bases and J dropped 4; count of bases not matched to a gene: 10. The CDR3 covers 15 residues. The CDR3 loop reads CASSPRTGMGETQYF. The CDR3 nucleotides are TGCGCCAGCAGCCCACGGACAGGAATGGGAGAGACCCAGTACTTC.

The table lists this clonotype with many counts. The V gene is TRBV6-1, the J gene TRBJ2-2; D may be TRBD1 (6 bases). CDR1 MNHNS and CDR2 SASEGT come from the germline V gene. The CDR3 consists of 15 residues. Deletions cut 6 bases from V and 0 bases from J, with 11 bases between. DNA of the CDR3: TGTGCCAGCAGACAGGGATCCGCGAACACCGGGGAGCTGTTTTTT. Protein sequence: CASRQGSANTGELFF.

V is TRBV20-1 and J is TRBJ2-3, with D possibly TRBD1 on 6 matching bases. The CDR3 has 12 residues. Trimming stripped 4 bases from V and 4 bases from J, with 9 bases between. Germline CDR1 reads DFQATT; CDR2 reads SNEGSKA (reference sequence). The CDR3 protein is CSAKTGPDTQYF. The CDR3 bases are TGCAGTGCTAAAACAGGGCCAGATACGCAGTATTTT.

CDR3 sequence reads: CASSQLNEQYF. The CDR3, as DNA: TGCGCCAGCAGCCAGCTCAACGAGCAGTACTTC. The rearrangement uses TRBV4-1 and TRBJ2-7; D gene unclear. CDR1 MGHRA and CDR2 YSYEKL come from the germline V gene. Trimming shortened V by 3 bases and J by 5 bases, and 5 bases separated the two germline ends. The CDR3 spans 11 residues.

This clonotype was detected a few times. The chain's CDR3 is CASGPGTGFNEQYF. In DNA, the CDR3 is TGTGCCAGCGGTCCCGGGACAGGGTTCAACGAGCAGTACTTC. This sequence joins TRBV7-9 and TRBJ2-7; TRBD1 aligns across 9 bases. V shed 8 bases and J 5 bases; nucleotides not matched to a gene: 10. This CDR3 has 14 amino acids. CDR1 is SEHNR, CDR2 FQNEAQ, per germline (reference sequence).

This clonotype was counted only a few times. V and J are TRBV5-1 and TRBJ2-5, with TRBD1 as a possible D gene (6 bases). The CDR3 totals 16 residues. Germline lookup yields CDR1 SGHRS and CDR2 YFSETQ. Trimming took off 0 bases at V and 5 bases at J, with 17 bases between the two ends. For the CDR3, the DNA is TGCGCCAGCAGCTTGGGCGCGGACAGATTTAGGGAGACCCAGTACTTC. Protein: CASSLGADRFRETQYF.

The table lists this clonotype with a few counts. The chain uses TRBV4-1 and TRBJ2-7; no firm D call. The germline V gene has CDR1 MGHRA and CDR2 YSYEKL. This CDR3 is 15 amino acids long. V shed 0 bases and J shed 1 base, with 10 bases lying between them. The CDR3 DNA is TGCGCCAGCAGCCAAGATCCGTTGGGTTCCTACGAGCAGTACTTC. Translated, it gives CASSQDPLGSYEQYF.

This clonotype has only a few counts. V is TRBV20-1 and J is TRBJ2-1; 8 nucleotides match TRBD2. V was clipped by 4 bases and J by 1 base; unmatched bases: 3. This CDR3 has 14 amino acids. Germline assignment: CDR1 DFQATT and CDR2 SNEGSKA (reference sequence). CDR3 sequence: CSAKRLASYNEQFF. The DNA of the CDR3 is TGCAGTGCTAAGAGACTAGCGTCCTACAATGAGCAGTTCTTC.

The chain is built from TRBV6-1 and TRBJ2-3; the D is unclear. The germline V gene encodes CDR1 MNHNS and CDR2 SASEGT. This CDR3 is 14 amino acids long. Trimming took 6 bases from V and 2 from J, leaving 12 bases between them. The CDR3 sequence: CASRIRVPTDTQYF. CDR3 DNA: TGTGCCAGCAGGATACGGGTCCCCACAGATACGCAGTATTTT.

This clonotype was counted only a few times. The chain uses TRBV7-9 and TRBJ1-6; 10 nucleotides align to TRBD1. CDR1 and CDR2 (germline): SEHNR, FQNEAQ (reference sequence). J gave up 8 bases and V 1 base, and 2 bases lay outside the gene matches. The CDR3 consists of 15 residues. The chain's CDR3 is CASSLGDRGYSPLHF. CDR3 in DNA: TGTGCCAGCAGCTTAGGGGACAGGGGTTATTCACCCCTCCACTTT. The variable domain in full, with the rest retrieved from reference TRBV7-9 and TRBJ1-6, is DTGVSQNPRHKITKRGQNVTFRCDPISEHNRLYWYRQTLGQGPEFLTYFQNEAQLEKSRLLSDRFSAERPKGSFSTLEIQRTEQGDSAMYLCASSLGDRGYSPLHFGNGTRLTVT.

The CDR3 here is CASSFWVLAANQETQYF. As DNA, the CDR3 is TGTGCCAGCAGTTTTTGGGTTCTGGCGGCCAACCAAGAGACCCAGTACTTC. This sequence joins TRBV12-3 or TRBV12-4 and TRBJ2-5; no clear D. This CDR3 is 17 amino acids long. V was clipped by 3 bases and J by 0 bases, with 17 bases between them.

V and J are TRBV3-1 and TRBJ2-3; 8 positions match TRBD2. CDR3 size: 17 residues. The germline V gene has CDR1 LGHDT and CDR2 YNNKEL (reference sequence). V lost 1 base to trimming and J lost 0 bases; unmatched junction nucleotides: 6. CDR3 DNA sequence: TGTGCCAGCAGCCAAGCTCTGGGACTAGGCAGCACAGATACGCAGTATTTT. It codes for CASSQALGLGSTDTQYF.

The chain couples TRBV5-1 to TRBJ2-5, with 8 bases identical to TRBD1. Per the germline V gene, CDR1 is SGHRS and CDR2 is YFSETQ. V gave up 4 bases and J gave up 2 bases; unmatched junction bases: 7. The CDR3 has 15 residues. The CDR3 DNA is TGCGCCAGCAGCCCAATCTGGGACAGGCAAGAGACCCAGTACTTC. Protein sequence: CASSPIWDRQETQYF.

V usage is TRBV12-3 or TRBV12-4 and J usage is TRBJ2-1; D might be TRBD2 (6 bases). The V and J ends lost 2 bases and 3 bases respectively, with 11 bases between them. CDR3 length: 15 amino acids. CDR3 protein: CASSLTGEGYNEQFF. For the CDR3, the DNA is TGTGCCAGCAGTTTAACGGGGGAAGGCTACAATGAGCAGTTCTTC.

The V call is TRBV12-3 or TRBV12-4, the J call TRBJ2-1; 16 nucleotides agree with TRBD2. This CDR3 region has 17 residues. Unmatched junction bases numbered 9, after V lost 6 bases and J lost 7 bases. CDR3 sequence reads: CASSRSLGLAGGNEQFF. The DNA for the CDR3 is TGTGCCAGCAGCCGGAGCCTGGGACTAGCGGGGGGGAATGAGCAGTTCTTC.

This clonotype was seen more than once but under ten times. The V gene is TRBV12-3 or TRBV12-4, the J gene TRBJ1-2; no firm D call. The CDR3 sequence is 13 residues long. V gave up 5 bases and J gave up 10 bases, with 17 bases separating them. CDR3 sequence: CASSLGGQEDYTF. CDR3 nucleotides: TGTGCCAGCAGTCTAGGAGGGCAAGAAGACTACACCTTC.

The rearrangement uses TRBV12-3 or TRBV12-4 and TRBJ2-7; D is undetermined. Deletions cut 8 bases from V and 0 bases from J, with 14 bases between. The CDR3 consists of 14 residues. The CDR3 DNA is TGTGCCAGCGGCCCGGACGGATTCTCCTACGAGCAGTACTTC. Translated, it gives CASGPDGFSYEQYF.

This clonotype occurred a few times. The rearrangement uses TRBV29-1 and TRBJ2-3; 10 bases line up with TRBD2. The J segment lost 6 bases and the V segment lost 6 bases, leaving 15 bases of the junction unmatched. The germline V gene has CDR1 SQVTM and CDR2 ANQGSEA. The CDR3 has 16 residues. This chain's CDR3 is CSVPFPLAGVMDTQYF. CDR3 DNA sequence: TGCAGCGTACCCTTCCCCCTAGCGGGGGTAATGGATACGCAGTATTTT.